This T cell receptor beta chain was profiled in a study of T-cell memory formation after mild COVID-19. Study-wide points: Memory sampled before infection contained some responding clones, suggesting cross-reactive memory joined. CD4/CD8 balance characterized clones contracting day 15 to 85, and CD4+ skew characterized later expanders.

Between the trimmed V and J ends, which lost 3 bases and 0 bases, there was a span of 6 bases. The CDR3 length is 14 residues. Per germline, CDR1 GTSNPN and CDR2 SVGIG (reference sequence). A remark on this clonotype: Antigen unknown.

TCRalpha and TCRbeta libraries used 5'RACE with constant-segment primers and UMIs. TCRdb used MiXCR to reprocess the 5' RACE reads, holding one entry per CDR3 protein. Here the sample spans tens of thousands of distinct CDR3 sequences, approximately 15% being singletons. V and J are TRBV30 and TRBJ2-6; D remains unclear. This clonotype originated in an adult woman who had mild COVID-19 (a few samples of this study predate the infection). Cell type and time point are not known. Sequenced input: PBMCs or a T cell subset sorted from them (not recorded which). CDR3 sequence: CAWSTGSGANVLTF. Here the CDR3 DNA reads TGTGCCTGGAGCACCGGCTCTGGGGCCAACGTCCTGACTTTC.